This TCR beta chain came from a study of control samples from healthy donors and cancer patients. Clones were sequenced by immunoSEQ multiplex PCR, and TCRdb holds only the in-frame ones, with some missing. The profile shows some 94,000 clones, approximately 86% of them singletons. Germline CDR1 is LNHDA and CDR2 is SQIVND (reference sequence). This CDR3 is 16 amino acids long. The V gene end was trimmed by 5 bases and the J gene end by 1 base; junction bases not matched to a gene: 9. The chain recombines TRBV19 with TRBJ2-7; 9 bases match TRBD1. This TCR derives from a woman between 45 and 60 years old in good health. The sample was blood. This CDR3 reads CASSASIGTGSYEQYF. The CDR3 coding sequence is TGTGCCAGTAGTGCCTCCATAGGGACAGGGTCCTACGAGCAGTACTTC.